This record concerns one TCR beta chain sequence. The sample holds one count of this clone. The antigen it recognizes is unknown. The record has no base qualities; no much larger clone is one base away. As encoded in the germline V gene, CDR1 is KGHSH while CDR2 is LQKENI. V loses 3 bases, J loses 5 bases, and the germline ends lie 11 bases apart. The CDR3 runs 14 amino acids, cysteine and phenylalanine included. Kept here is only the CDR3 DNA, which spans 42 bases and is read in frame from base 1. This sample was taken from a study of PD-1 blockade in classical Hodgkin lymphoma (dated by TCRdb to between 2020 and 2021). Broadly, across the study: Nivolumab dosing was 3 mg/kg intravenously every 2 weeks, continuing until either disease progression or unacceptable toxicity. A peripheral blood immune signature of response to PD-1 blockade in classical Hodgkin lymphoma was defined using TCR beta sequencing and CyTOF.

Genomic DNA was isolated using the Qiagen DNeasy kit from unsorted PBMCs as well as from negatively selected CD4+ and CD8+ fractions. TCR beta CDR3 regions were amplified by immunoSEQ multiplex PCR using primers annealing to V and J segments. Amplification bias was minimized using a synthetic immune receptor repertoire, and residual bias was removed computationally after sequencing. For the original study's pipeline: Custom Python scripts were used to quantify repertoire diversity as the Shannon entropy index. Unsorted, CD4+ and CD8+ repertoires were analyzed separately, except for combined analyses in which CD4+ and CD8+ sequences were merged in silico. A clone was considered expanded if an increase in frequency of at least 2-fold after treatment relative to C1D1 was found, and a pseudocount of 0.5 was applied to clones undetected at baseline. Singleton clones were defined as clones with 0 or 1 copy at C1D1, and non-singleton clones were defined as clones with 2 or more copies. Clones expanded in unsorted samples were labelled as CD4+, CD8+ or unknown by matching protein sequences in sorted samples from the same patient. Diversity changes from C1D1 to C4D1 were tested in paired samples using Wilcoxon tests. In its TCRdb copy, this immuneACCESS table keeps in-frame sequences only and misses some clones. Where compared with another copy, unresolved V genes explain less than half of these, and the others have no known cause. For V, J and clone size, that table is used; D and trimming come from the DNA. This sample gives nearly 55,000 clones in total; roughly 80% of them show up just once. The ten largest account for roughly 15% of the sample.

The meaning of the sample's time point label: cycle 1 day 1 (C1D1), immediately before nivolumab initiation. Every trial patient had relapsed following autologous stem cell transplantation, and prior brentuximab vedotin exposure was what differed among cohorts A, B and C. The trial cohort included 55 to 60 patients with relapsed/refractory classical Hodgkin lymphoma, and each patient had a best overall response of complete response, partial response or progressive disease. In the multi-cohort phase II CheckMate 205 trial, trial patients received single-agent nivolumab. An independent review committee assessed best overall response by applying the 2007 International Working Group response criteria. Trial PBMCs were collected just before the start of nivolumab (C1D1) and during therapy at cycle 2 day 1 and cycle 4 day 1. Peripheral blood was collected in 8 mL Vacutainer Cell Preparation Tubes, from which PBMCs were isolated by centrifugation and then cryopreserved.

Results the study describes overall, beyond this receptor: Diversity was lower in patients who began nivolumab less than 1 year after ASCT, so these patients were left out of later analyses to avoid confounding by immune reconstitution. Trial patients achieving complete response had baseline diversity similar to newly diagnosed patients, whereas partial responders and progressors had significantly lower diversity. Baseline TCR diversity was reported to be lower in newly diagnosed patients than in healthy donors and to be lower still in relapsed/refractory patients. Only a single clinical trial cohort was studied, and what caused the repertoire differences, possibly disease activity or prior therapy, remained undefined. By C4D1, a significant rise was seen in CD4+ TCR diversity but not in CD8+ TCR diversity (p=0.0027 vs p=0.16), and the rise was most apparent among complete responders (p=0.02).

The sequence was obtained from a human donor with classical Hodgkin lymphoma. The specimen was peripheral blood mononuclear cells (PBMCs), collected at baseline. The rearrangement joined TRBV18 to TRBJ1-5; perhaps TRBD1 is the D gene, with 5 bases matching. The DNA sequence reads TGTGCCAGCTCACCGGGACTGGCGGATCAGCCCCAGCATTTT. It translates to CASSPGLADQPQHF.